The clone carrying this T cell receptor beta chain occurred a few times. Its matching antigen is unknown. The sample belongs to a study of vaccination and CD4 T cells after COVID-19. As for the study in general: Convalescent donors: six male, four female; seven Caucasian, two Asian, one multiracial, two Hispanic. Cultures that served as controls received a CEFX pool, an HIV-1 Nef pool, or no peptide. Notes on the study in general: Spike mono-reactivity was evident in 304 of the 307 vaccine-specific clones derived from convalescent patients.

This CDR3 is built from 14 residues. The germline CDR1 and CDR2 sequences are SGHTA and FQGTGA. The germline V and J ends were trimmed by 1 base and 7 bases, with 13 bases remaining between them. Treatment meaning: roughly nine-day PBMC culture with coronavirus spike peptide pools or control peptides (ViraFEST assay). One should note that the unexposed donor's CD4+ T cells were collected before the COVID-19 pandemic (2011-2018). Scientists ran DNA taken from cultured CD4+ T cells through the Oncomine TCR Beta short-read assay for sequencing. CD4+ T cells were cultured, and genomic DNA was extracted from them. TCRdb reprocessed the PCR reads with MiXCR, giving one entry per CDR3 protein. Here the sample spans fewer than 8,000 distinct CDR3 sequences, 32% being singletons.

This receptor was identified in a human donor in good health. Sequenced: CD4+ T cells from blood, cultured in vitro. The chain employs TRBV7-3 and TRBJ1-2, with unresolved D. The CDR3 region has the DNA TGTGCCAGCAGCTTAAACAGTGGGCTCGCTGGCTACACCTTC. Its translation: CASSLNSGLAGYTF.